These T cell receptor beta chains were read from a single sample in a study of T cell changes during pregnancy in multiple sclerosis. The repertoire was sequenced with immunoSEQ multiplex PCR; TCRdb's copy has only in-frame clones and lacks some. The table records approximately 70,000 clones, approximately 94% of them present only once. The input for sequencing was peripheral blood, taken in the third trimester of pregnancy. These receptors all come from a female donor with multiple sclerosis, enrolled in a pregnancy study. Each CDR3 is given with its conserved first and last residue. Fields, in order: V gene, CDR3 length, J gene, CDR3 protein.

TRBV11-3,13,TRBJ1-1,CASSSNTNTEAFF
TRBV6-1,16,TRBJ1-2,CASSEEGQGEGYGYTF
TRBV16,15,TRBJ2-5,CASTPRDRGQETQYF
TRBV18,15,TRBJ2-2,CASSPQGGPTGELFF
TRBV29-1,13,TRBJ2-7,CSGPGQGRHEQYF
TRBV7-8,11,TRBJ2-7,CASDLVYEQYF
TRBV19,14,TRBJ2-1,CASSTAGTGNEQFF
TRBV10-3,12,TRBJ2-7,CAITPTGSEQYF
TRBV2,13,TRBJ2-7,CASTPTGEGEQYF
TRBV6-1,16,TRBJ2-7,CASSESWTESSYEQYF
TRBV11-2,18,TRBJ2-6,CASSPWGRGESGANVLTF
TRBV30,15,TRBJ1-2,CALYRGRLRIYGYTF
TRBV15,15,TRBJ2-7,CATSREAARVYEQYF
TRBV4-3,16,TRBJ2-1,CASSQDGAGAYNEQFF
TRBV11-2,14,TRBJ2-7,CASSRNTGEDEQYF
TRBV5-6,14,TRBJ1-2,CASSLEMGGRGYTF
TRBV6-6,14,TRBJ1-5,CASRTGVGNQPQHF
TRBV10-3,16,TRBJ2-1,CAISESPSGPANEQFF
TRBV18,17,TRBJ2-1,CASSPLRGRSAYNEQFF
TRBV19,13,TRBJ1-1,CASSIGGGAEAFF
TRBV29-1,12,TRBJ2-7,CSVEDGPYEQYF
TRBV28,15,TRBJ2-7,CASSSEGATYYEQYF
TRBV10-3,12,TRBJ2-7,CAISSGAYEQYF